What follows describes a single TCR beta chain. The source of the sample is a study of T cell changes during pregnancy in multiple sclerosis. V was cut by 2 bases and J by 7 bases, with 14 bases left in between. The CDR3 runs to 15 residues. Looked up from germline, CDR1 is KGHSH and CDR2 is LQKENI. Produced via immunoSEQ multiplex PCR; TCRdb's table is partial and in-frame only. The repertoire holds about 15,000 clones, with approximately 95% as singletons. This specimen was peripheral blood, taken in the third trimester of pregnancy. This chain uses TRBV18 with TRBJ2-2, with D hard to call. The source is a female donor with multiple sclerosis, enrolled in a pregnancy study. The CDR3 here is CASSPSEYPIGELFF. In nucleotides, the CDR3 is TGTGCCAGCTCACCATCCGAGTATCCTATCGGGGAGCTGTTTTTT.